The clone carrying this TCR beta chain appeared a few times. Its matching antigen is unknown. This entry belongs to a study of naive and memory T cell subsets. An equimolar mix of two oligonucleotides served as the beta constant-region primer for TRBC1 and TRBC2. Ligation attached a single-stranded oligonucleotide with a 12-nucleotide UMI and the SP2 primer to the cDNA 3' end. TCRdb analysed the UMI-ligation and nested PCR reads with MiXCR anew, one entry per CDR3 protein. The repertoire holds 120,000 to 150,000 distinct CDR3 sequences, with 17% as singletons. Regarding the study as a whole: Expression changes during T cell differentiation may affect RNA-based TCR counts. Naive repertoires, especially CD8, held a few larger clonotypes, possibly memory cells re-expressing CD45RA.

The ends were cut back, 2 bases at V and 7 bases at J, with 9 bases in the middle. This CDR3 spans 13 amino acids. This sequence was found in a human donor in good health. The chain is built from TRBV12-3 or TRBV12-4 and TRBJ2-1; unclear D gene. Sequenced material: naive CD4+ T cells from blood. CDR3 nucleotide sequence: TGTGCCAGCAGTTTACGTGAGGAGAATGAGCAGTTCTTC. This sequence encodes CASSLREENEQFF.